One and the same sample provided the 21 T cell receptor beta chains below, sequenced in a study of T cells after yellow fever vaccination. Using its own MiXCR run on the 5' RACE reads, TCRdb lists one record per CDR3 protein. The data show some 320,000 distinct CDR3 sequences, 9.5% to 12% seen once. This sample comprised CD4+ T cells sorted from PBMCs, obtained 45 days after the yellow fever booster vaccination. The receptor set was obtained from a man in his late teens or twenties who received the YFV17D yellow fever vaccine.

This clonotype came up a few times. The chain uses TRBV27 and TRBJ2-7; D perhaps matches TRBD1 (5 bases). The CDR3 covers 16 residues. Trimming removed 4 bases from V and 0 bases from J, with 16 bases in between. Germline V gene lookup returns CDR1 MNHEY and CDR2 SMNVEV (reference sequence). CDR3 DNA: TGTGCCAGCAGTTCCCTCTCAGGGATTTTCTCCTACGAGCAGTACTTC. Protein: CASSSLSGIFSYEQYF.

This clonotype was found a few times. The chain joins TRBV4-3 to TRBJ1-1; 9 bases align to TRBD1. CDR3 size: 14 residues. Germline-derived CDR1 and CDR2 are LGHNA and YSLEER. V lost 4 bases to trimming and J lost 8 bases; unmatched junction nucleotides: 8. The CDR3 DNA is TGCGCCAGCAGCCGAGACAGGGGGGACGAAGAAGCTTTCTTT. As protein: CASSRDRGDEEAFF.

The CDR3 bases are TGTGCCAGCAGCCAAGATGTGGGGGTTCCCCCTCTCACAGATACGCAGTATTTT. Translating it yields CASSQDVGVPPLTDTQYF. V is TRBV3-1 and J is TRBJ2-3; D is tentatively TRBD1 or TRBD2 (5 bases each). This CDR3 spans 18 amino acids. Germline CDR1 is LGHDT and CDR2 is YNNKEL (reference sequence). V gave up 0 bases and J gave up 2 bases, with 18 bases separating them.

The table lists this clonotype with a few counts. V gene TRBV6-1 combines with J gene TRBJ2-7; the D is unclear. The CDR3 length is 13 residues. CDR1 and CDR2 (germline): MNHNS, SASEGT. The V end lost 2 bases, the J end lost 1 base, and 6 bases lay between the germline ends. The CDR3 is CASSEYSSYEQYV. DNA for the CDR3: TGTGCCAGCAGTGAATACAGTTCCTACGAGCAGTACGTC.

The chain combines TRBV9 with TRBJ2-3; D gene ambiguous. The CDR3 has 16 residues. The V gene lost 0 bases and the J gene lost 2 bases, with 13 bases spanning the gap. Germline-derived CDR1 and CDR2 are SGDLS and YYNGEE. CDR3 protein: CASSVDENPNTDTQYF. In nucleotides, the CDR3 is TGTGCCAGCAGCGTAGATGAGAACCCTAACACAGATACGCAGTATTTT.

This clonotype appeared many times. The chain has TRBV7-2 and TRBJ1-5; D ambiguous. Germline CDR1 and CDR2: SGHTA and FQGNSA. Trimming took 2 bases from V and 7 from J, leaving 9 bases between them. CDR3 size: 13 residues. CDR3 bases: TGTGCCAGCAGCTTATTGGAGGGCCAGCCCCAGCATTTT. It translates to CASSLLEGQPQHF.

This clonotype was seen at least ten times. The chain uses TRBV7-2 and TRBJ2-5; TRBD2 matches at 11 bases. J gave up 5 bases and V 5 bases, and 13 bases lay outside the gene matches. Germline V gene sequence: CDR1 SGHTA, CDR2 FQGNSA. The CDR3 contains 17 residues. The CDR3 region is CASSPRRLAGSGETQYF. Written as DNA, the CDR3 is TGTGCCAGCAGCCCAAGACGACTAGCGGGGTCGGGGGAGACCCAGTACTTC.

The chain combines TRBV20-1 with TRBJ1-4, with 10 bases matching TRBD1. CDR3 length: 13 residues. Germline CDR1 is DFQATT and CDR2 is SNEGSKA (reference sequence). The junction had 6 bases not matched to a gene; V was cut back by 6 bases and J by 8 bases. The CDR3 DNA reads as TGCAGTGCGCCCGGGACAGGGGACGAAAAACTGTTTTTT. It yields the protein CSAPGTGDEKLFF.

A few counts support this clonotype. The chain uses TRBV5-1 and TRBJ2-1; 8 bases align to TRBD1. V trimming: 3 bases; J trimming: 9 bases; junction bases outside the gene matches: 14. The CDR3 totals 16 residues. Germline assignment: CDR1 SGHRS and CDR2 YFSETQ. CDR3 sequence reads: CASSSGQGATFSEQFF. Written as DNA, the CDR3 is TGCGCCAGCAGCTCAGGACAGGGAGCTACTTTTAGTGAGCAGTTCTTC.

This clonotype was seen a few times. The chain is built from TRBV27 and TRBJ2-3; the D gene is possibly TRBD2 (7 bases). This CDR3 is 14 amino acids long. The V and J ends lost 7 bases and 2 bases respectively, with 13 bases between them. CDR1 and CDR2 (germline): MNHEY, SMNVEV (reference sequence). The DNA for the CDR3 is TGTGCCAGCAAGGTGGCGGGGGCCACAGATACGCAGTATTTT. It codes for CASKVAGATDTQYF.

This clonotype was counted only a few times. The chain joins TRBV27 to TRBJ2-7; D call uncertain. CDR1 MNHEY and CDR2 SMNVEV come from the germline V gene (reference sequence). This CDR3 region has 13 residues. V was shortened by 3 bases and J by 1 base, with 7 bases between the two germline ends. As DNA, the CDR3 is TGTGCCAGCAGTTTTAGTAGGTCCTACGAGCAGTACTTC. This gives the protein CASSFSRSYEQYF.

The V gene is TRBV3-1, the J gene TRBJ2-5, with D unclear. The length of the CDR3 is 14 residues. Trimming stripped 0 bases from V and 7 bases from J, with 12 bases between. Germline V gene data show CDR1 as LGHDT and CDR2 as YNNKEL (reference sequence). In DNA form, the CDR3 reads TGTGCCAGCAGCCAAGAGGGCCGAACGGGGACCCAGTACTTC. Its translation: CASSQEGRTGTQYF.

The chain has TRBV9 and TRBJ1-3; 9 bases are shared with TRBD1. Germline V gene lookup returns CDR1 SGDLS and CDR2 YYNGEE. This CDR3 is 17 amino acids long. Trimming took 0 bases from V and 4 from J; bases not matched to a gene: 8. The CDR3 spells CASSVEDRGRSGNTIYF. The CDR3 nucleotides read TGTGCCAGCAGCGTAGAGGACAGGGGAAGGTCGGGAAACACCATATATTTT.

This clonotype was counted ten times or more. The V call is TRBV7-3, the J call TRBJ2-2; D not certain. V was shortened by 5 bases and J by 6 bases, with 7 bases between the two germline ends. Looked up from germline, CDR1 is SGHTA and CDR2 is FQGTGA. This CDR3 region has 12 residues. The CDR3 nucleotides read TGTGCCAGCAGCCTCAAGCCCGGGGAGCTGTTTTTT. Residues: CASSLKPGELFF.

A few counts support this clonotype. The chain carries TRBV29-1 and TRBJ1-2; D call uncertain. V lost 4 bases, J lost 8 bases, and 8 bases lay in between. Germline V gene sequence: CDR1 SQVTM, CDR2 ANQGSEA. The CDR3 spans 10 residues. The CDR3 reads CSVVSGGYTF. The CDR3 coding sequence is TGCAGCGTTGTGTCTGGGGGCTACACCTTC.

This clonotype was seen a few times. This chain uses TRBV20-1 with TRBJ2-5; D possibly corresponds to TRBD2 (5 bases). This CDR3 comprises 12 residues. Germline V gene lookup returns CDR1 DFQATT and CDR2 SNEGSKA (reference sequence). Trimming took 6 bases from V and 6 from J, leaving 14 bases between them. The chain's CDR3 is CSAQTRWKTQYF. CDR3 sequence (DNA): TGCAGTGCCCAAACTAGGTGGAAGACCCAGTACTTC.

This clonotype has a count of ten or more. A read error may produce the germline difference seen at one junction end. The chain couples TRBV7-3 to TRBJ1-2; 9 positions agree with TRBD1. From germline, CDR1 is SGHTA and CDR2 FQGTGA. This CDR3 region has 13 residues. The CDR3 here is CASSPGQGEGYTF. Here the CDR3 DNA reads TGCGCCAGCAGCCCGGGACAGGGTGAGGGCTACACCTTC.

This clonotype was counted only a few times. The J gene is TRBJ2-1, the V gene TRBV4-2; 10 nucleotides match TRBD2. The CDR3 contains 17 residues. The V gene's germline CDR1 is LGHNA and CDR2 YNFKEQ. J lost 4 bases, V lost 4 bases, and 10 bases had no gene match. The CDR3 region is CASSPSALAGVYNEQFF. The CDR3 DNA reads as TGTGCCAGCAGCCCCTCCGCCCTAGCGGGGGTTTACAATGAGCAGTTCTTC.

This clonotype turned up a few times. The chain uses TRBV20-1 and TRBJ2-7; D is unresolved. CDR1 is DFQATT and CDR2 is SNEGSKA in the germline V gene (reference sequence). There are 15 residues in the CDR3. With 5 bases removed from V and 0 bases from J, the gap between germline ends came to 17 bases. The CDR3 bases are TGCAGTGCTTTGGACCCGAGAGGCAGCTCCTACGAGCAGTACGTC. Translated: CSALDPRGSSYEQYV.

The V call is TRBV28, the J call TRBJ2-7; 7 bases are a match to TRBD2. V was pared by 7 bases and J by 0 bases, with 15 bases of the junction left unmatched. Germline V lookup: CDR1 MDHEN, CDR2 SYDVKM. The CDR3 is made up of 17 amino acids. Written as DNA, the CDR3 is TGTGCCAGCACCGACGGACCGGGAGGTAGGGTCTCCTACGAGCAGTACGTC. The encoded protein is CASTDGPGGRVSYEQYV.

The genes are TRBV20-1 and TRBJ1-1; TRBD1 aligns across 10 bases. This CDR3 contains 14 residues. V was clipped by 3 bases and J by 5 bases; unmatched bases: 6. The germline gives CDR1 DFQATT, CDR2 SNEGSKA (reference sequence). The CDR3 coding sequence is TGCAGTGCTAGGGGGACAGGGGATTGGACTGAAGCTTTCTTT. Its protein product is CSARGTGDWTEAFF.